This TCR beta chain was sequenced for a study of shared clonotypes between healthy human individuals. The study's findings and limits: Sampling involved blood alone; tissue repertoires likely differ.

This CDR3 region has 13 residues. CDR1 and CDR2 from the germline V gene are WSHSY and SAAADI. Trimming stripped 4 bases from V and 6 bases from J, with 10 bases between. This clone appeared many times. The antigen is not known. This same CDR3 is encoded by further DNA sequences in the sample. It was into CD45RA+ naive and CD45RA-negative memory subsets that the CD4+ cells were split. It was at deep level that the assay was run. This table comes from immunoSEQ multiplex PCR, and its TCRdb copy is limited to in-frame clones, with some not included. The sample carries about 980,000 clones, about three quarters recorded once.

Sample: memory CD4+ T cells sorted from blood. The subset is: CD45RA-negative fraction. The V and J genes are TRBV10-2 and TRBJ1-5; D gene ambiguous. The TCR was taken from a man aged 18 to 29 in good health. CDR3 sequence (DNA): TGCGCCAGCAGTGGTGGGGTCGGTCAGCCCCAGCATTTT. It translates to CASSGGVGQPQHF.